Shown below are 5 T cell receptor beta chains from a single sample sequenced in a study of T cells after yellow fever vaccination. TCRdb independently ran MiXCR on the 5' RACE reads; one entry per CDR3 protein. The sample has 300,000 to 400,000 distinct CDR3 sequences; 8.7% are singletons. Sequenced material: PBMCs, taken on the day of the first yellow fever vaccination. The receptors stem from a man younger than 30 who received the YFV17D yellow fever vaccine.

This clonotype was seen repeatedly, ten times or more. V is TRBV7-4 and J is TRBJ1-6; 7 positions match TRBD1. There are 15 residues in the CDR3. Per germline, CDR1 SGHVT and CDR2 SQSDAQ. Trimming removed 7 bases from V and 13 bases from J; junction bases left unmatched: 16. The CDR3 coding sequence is TGTGCCAGCAATAATCCGGGACAGTGGCCTCGGCCCCTCCACTTT. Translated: CASNNPGQWPRPLHF.

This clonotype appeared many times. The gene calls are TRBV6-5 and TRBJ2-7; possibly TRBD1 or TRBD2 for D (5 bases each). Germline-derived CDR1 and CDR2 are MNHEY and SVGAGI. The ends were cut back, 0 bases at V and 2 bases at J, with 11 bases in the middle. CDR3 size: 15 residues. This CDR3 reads CASSYSGTLTYEQYF. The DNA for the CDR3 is TGTGCCAGCAGTTACTCGGGGACCTTAACCTACGAGCAGTACTTC.

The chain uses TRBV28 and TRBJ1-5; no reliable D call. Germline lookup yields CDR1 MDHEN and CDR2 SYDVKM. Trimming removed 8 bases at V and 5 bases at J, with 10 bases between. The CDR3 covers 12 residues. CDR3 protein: CASRVVDQPQHF. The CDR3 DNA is TGTGCCAGCCGCGTTGTCGATCAGCCCCAGCATTTT.

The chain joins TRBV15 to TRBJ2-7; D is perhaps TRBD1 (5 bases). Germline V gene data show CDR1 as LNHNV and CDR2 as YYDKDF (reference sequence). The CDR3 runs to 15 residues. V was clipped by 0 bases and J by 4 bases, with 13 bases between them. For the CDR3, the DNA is TGTGCCACCAGCAGAGATGGGCAGGGTCAATACGAGCAGTACTTC. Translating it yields CATSRDGQGQYEQYF.

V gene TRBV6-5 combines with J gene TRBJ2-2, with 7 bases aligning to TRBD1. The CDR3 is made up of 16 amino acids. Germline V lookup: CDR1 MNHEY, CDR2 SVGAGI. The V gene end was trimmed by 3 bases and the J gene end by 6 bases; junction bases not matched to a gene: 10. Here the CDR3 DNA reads TGTGCCAGCAGTTATCGGTCCGGGACAGCGGCCGGGGAGCTGTTTTTT. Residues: CASSYRSGTAAGELFF.